This T cell receptor beta chain was sequenced during a study of PD-1 blockade in classical Hodgkin lymphoma (dated by TCRdb to 2018 to 2020). Study-wide context: Nivolumab dosing was 3 mg/kg intravenously every 2 weeks, continuing until either disease progression or unacceptable toxicity. The study used CyTOF and TCR beta sequencing to define a peripheral blood immune signature of response to PD-1 blockade in classical Hodgkin lymphoma. The paper's findings and limits, for the study overall: Among trial patients, those achieving complete response had baseline diversity similar to that of newly diagnosed patients, while diversity was significantly lower in partial responders and progressors. The study covered only a single clinical trial cohort, and the causes of the repertoire differences, possibly disease activity or prior therapy, were still not defined. Diversity was lower in patients who began nivolumab less than 1 year after ASCT, so these patients were left out of later analyses to avoid confounding by immune reconstitution. Newly diagnosed patients were reported to have lower baseline TCR diversity than healthy donors, and relapsed/refractory patients were reported to have lower baseline TCR diversity still. CD4+ but not CD8+ TCR diversity rose significantly by C4D1 (p=0.0027 vs p=0.16), most apparent in complete responders (p=0.02).

This clone showed up just a few times. Its specific antigen is unknown. Per-base qualities were not stored, and no clone one base away is much larger. According to the study, the label for this sample's time point signals: cycle 4 day 1 (C4D1), after 6 weeks of nivolumab. Relapse after autologous stem cell transplantation had occurred in all trial patients, and cohorts A, B and C were distinguished by prior brentuximab vedotin exposure. The trial cohort was composed of some 57 patients with relapsed/refractory classical Hodgkin lymphoma, for whom complete response, partial response or progressive disease was recorded as best overall response. Trial patients were treated with single-agent nivolumab in the multi-cohort phase II CheckMate 205 trial. Best overall response was determined by an independent review committee according to the 2007 International Working Group response criteria. Trial PBMCs were collected just before the start of nivolumab (C1D1) and during therapy at cycle 2 day 1 and cycle 4 day 1. Peripheral blood was collected in 8 mL Vacutainer Cell Preparation Tubes, from which PBMCs were isolated by centrifugation and then cryopreserved.

Genomic DNA was isolated using the Qiagen DNeasy kit from unsorted PBMCs as well as from negatively selected CD4+ and CD8+ fractions. TCR beta CDR3 regions were amplified by immunoSEQ multiplex PCR using primers annealing to V and J segments. A synthetic immune receptor repertoire was used to minimize amplification bias, and any remaining bias was removed computationally after sequencing. On the study's bioinformatics: Repertoire diversity was quantified as the Shannon entropy index using custom Python scripts. Unsorted, CD4+ and CD8+ repertoires were analyzed separately, except for combined analyses in which CD4+ and CD8+ sequences were merged in silico. A clone was considered expanded if an increase in frequency of at least 2-fold after treatment relative to C1D1 was found, and a pseudocount of 0.5 was applied to clones undetected at baseline. Clones with 0 or 1 copy at C1D1 were defined as singleton clones, while clones with 2 or more copies were defined as non-singleton clones. Clones expanded in unsorted samples were labelled as CD4+, CD8+ or unknown by matching protein sequences in sorted samples from the same patient. Diversity changes from C1D1 to C4D1 were tested in paired samples using Wilcoxon tests. TCRdb provides this immuneACCESS table in a form limited to in-frame rearrangements. Some clones are lacking; in checked studies, under half of them reflect an unresolved V gene, and why the rest are absent is not known. Clone size and the V and J calls come from that table; the DNA yielded D and trimming. For this sample there are 27,000 or so clones; roughly 72% appear just once. The top ten clonotypes cover approximately 3.6% of the sample.

The sequencing here drew on peripheral blood mononuclear cells (PBMCs), taken before the fourth cycle of nivolumab. The clonotype originates from a human donor with classical Hodgkin lymphoma.

The DNA sequence is TGTGCCAGTACTCCGACAGGGGAGTACTATGGCTACACCTTC. Its protein is CASTPTGEYYGYTF. Recombination linked TRBV19 to TRBJ1-2, with 8 bases matching TRBD1. The CDR3, cysteine through phenylalanine, is 14 amino acids long. Just the 42-base CDR3 DNA is kept, in frame starting at base 1. For CDR1 and CDR2, the germline V gene (reference sequence) lists LNHDA and SQIVND. V has 7 bases trimmed and J has 3 bases trimmed; junction bases matching no gene number 7.